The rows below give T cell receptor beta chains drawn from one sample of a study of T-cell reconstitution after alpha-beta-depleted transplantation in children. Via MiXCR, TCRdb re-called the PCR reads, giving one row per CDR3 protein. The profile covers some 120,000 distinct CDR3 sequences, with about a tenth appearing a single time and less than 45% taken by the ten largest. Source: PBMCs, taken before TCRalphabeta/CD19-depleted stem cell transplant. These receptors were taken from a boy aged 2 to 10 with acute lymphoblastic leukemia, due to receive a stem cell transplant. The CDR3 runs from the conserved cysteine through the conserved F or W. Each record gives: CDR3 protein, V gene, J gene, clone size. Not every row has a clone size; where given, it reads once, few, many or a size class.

CSATSYEQYF	TRBV20-1	TRBJ2-7	.
CASSLVLAGAGEQYF	TRBV27	TRBJ2-7	many
CASSASGQGASLHF	TRBV27	TRBJ1-6	few
CASSDGRVSYEQYF	TRBV7-9	TRBJ2-7	.
CASSLFVRAAEAFF	TRBV5-1	TRBJ1-1	few
CASSWGQGVANEQFF	TRBV7-9	TRBJ2-1	few
CASSYGQGYEQYF	TRBV19	TRBJ2-7	.
CSARDPREGPHQETQYF	TRBV20-1	TRBJ2-5	few
CASSTTGGQPQHF	TRBV5-5	TRBJ1-5	many
CASSLSWQFQETQYF	TRBV5-6	TRBJ2-5	.
CASSASGFGGYTF	TRBV12-3/TRBV12-4	TRBJ1-2	many
CSASTGGDLIETQYF	TRBV20-1	TRBJ2-5	many
CASSFGFQVGEQYF	TRBV7-2	TRBJ2-7	.
CSARGGVTNEKLFF	TRBV20-1	TRBJ1-4	few
CASSLEGRNYEQYF	TRBV12-3/TRBV12-4	TRBJ2-7	many
CSALAGTTDTQYF	TRBV20-1	TRBJ2-3	many
CASGGTGTGKSPLHF	TRBV28	TRBJ1-6	.
CASSPLRREWNEQFF	TRBV14	TRBJ2-1	.